This T cell receptor (beta chain) appears in the sequencing data of a study of blood T cell repertoires in COVID-19. Study at large: Italy, Spain and the United States were the sources of the convalescent and acute COVID-19 samples. PBMCs, B-cell-depleted T cells, or T cells provided the cDNA or gDNA that made up the material.

Per the germline V gene, CDR1 is MDHEN and CDR2 is SYDVKM. CDR3 size: 16 residues. Trimming cost V 2 bases and J 3 bases; bases outside gene matches: 10. TCRdb's table, derived via immunoSEQ multiplex PCR, lists solely in-frame clones and lacks some. The sample yields about 250,000 clones, approximately 85% seen once. The TCR sequence derives from a human donor with COVID-19, enrolled during active disease. The donor label of this sample is uncertain. The chain recombines TRBV28 with TRBJ2-7, with 7 bases identical to TRBD2. The specimen sequenced was peripheral blood. In DNA, the CDR3 is TGTGCCAGCAGTTTACCGGGAGGAGGATTTTTCTACGAGCAGTACTTC. It codes for CASSLPGGGFFYEQYF. The full variable domain, rest sourced from reference TRBV28 and TRBJ2-7, is DVKVTQSSRYLVKRTGEKVFLECVQDMDHENMFWYRQDPGLGLRLIYFSYDVKMKEKGDIPEGYSVSREKKERFSLILESASTNQTSMYLCASSLPGGGFFYEQYFGPGTRLTVT.